This section outlines one T cell receptor beta chain sequence together with its context. This table comes from immunoSEQ multiplex PCR, and its TCRdb copy is limited to in-frame clones, with some not included. Here the sample spans 100,000 to 150,000 clones, about nine tenths being singletons. V was clipped by 3 bases and J by 4 bases, with 10 bases between them. CDR3 size: 14 residues. Per germline, CDR1 MNHNS and CDR2 SASEGT. This sample is drawn from a study of control samples from healthy donors and cancer patients. Sequenced material: blood. The sequence came from a man aged 40-55 years in good health. The chain carries TRBV6-1 and TRBJ2-1, with D uncertain. The CDR3 DNA reads as TGTGCCAGCAGTGAGGCAGGAACTTACAATGAGCAGTTCTTC. Translation: CASSEAGTYNEQFF.